This TCR beta chain was profiled in a study of siplizumab effects on memory and regulatory T cells. A word on this clone: No antigen is known for it.

The CDR3 is made up of 15 amino acids. General observations from the study: Sequences below about 10^-5 frequency were poorly captured. As a result, only a minor fraction of alloreactive clones mapped to unstimulated subsets.

The protocol was immunoSEQ multiplex PCR, while the TCRdb copy is restricted to in-frame clones and leaves out a portion. This table holds about 82,000 clones, over 80% found once. What was sequenced was Tregs sorted from blood. The sequence was obtained from a human donor in good health. The chain uses TRBV12-2 and TRBJ2-2. TRBV12-2 constitutes a pseudogene. CDR3 in amino acids: CASCSVGRWTGELFF. CDR3 bases: TGTGCAAGTTGCTCGGTAGGGCGGTGGACCGGGGAGCTGTTTTTT.